This TCR beta chain came from a study of T cell responses to AZD1222 COVID-19 vaccine (dated by TCRdb to the early 2020s). Study-level background: AZD1222 recipients with second doses at about 4 weeks or about 12 weeks were pooled, because spike-specific TCR depth and breadth did not differ between schedules. Enrollment into the trials was organized by age into subgroups of 18-55, 56-69 and 70-plus years, and those subgroups contained approximately 150, 30 and 60 TCR-sequenced participants, respectively. A total of approximately 230 trial participants underwent TCR sequencing, of whom some 210 received two doses of AZD1222 and about 26 received two doses of the MenACWY control vaccine. The investigation overall reported the following: The whole spike protein was spanned by vaccine-associated CD4 TCRs, and dominant responses were seen in regions 160-218 and 743-854. Participants were mostly white British and included more females than males, and it was suggested by the authors that clonal diversity may have been underestimated. Reportedly, close to half of the unique spike-specific TCRs recognized epitopes lying outside the regions that are mutated in the B.1.351 and B.1.1.7 variants. Spike-specific TCR breadth and depth rose significantly after two AZD1222 doses compared with day 0 and with MenACWY recipients. Only five to seven AZD1222 recipients were SARS-CoV-2 seropositive at baseline, limiting conclusions about previously exposed vaccinees. Because no day 14 peak-response samples were available, the repertoires could be characterized only after the peak T cell response. In the small 56-69-year group, the increase in depth fell short of significance, most likely because of low power.

This specimen's time point label, per the study, means: baseline before first vaccination. Samples from vaccinated people were obtained from the UK trials COV001 and COV002, which included a single-blind randomized controlled phase 2/3 trial of AZD1222 (ChAdOx1 nCoV-19) in healthy adults. For TCRbeta chain sequencing, PBMC samples from trial participants were taken at day 0 and at day 28 after the second dose. V is trimmed back by 3 bases and J by 7 bases, and the junction contains 7 bases that no gene match accounts for. From the germline V gene (reference sequence), CDR1 is GTSNPN and CDR2 is SVGIG. The CDR3 has 15 amino acids, counting the end cysteine and phenylalanine. Only CDR3 DNA remains: 45 bases, in frame from the first base. The CDR3 regions of human TCRbeta chains were analyzed by immunosequencing. Per the source publication's procedure: TCRs in the repertoires were matched against a reference library of SARS-CoV-2-specific TCRs that had been generated with the MIRA antigen-specificity platform. Breadth was defined as the fraction of unique TCRs that were SARS-CoV-2-associated, and depth was defined as the fraction of total T cells that were SARS-CoV-2-associated. Each spike-specific TCR was assigned to its reactive spike region and to a CD4 or CD8 class using the MIRA data. Log10-transformed breadth and depth values were compared by one-way ANOVA with Sidak's multiple comparisons tests. TCRdb holds this immuneACCESS table with in-frame rearrangements only. Some clones are missing; in checked studies, unresolved V genes explain under half, and the rest has no known cause. V, J and clone size are taken as reported in that table, and D and trimming were inferred from the DNA itself. Here the sample has 150,000 to 200,000 clones; 80% to 90% occur a single time. In total, the top ten clones hold 5% to 7.5% of the sample.

About this clone itself: Its antigen remains undetermined. Qualities for individual bases were not recorded, and no much larger clone is one base off.

This sequence originates from an adult in good health. The sequence links TRBV30 to TRBJ1-6; the junction holds 9 bases that match TRBD1. The sample here was peripheral blood, taken on day 0 of AZD1222 vaccination. The CDR3 protein sequence reads: CAWRAGTGPNSPLHF. The DNA reads as follows: TGTGCCTGGAGGGCCGGGACAGGGCCGAATTCACCCCTCCACTTT. This CDR3, with the reference TRBV30 and TRBJ1-6 proteins standing in past its ends, gives the full variable domain SQTIHQWPATLVQPVGSPLSLECTVEGTSNPNLYWYRQAAGRGLQLLFYSVGIGQISSEVPQNLSASRPQDRQFILSSKKLLLSDSGFYLCAWRAGTGPNSPLHFGNGTRLTVT.